This T cell receptor (beta chain) emerged from a study of PD-1 blockade in classical Hodgkin lymphoma. In the study overall: Administration of nivolumab to patients was at 3 mg/kg intravenously every 2 weeks. Study-wide results and caveats: Undefined causes, possibly disease activity or prior therapy, underlie the repertoire differences. Exclusion applied to patients who initiated nivolumab less than 1 year following ASCT. Prior to therapy, complete responders displayed diversity much like that of newly diagnosed patients.

In the case of this clone: The antigen remains unidentified.

The protocol was immunoSEQ multiplex PCR, while the TCRdb copy is restricted to in-frame clones and leaves out a portion. Of 35,000 to 50,000 clones listed, 55% to 80% are singletons. Germline assignment: CDR1 SGHVS and CDR2 FNYEAQ. The V end was cut by 4 bases, the J end by 0 bases, with 4 bases between. CDR3 length: 13 residues. Time point here: cycle 4 day 1 (C4D1), after about 6 weeks of nivolumab. All patients experienced relapse after autologous stem cell transplantation, and brentuximab vedotin exposure was variable. The chain employs TRBV7-6 and TRBJ1-5; D call uncertain. Specimen: peripheral blood mononuclear cells (PBMCs), collected before the fourth cycle of nivolumab. The origin of this receptor is a human donor with classical Hodgkin lymphoma. The CDR3 DNA sequence: TGTGCCAGCAGCTGGAATAGCAATCAGCCCCAGCATTTT. This gives the protein CASSWNSNQPQHF.